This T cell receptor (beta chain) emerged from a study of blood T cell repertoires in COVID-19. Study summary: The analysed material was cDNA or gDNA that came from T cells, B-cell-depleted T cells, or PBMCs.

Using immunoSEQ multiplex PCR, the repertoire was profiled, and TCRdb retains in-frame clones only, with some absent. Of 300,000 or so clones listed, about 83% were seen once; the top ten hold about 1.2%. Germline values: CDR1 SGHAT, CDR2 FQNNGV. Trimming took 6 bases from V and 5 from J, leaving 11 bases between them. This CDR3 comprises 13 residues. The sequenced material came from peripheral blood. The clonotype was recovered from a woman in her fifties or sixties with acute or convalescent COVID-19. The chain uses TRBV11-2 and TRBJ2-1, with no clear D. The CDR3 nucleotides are TGTGCCAGCAGAACATACCGAAACAATGAGCAGTTCTTC. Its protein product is CASRTYRNNEQFF. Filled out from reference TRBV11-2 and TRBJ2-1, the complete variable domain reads EAGVAQSPRYKIIEKRQSVAFWCNPISGHATLYWYQQILGQGPKLLIQFQNNGVVDDSQLPKDRFSAERLKGVDSTLKIQPAKLEDSAVYLCASRTYRNNEQFFGPGTRLTVL.